What follows are 10 T cell receptor beta chains derived from one specimen sequenced in a study of control samples from healthy donors and cancer patients. The table came from immunoSEQ multiplex PCR; TCRdb's copy has only in-frame clones and leaves some out. The table includes some 410,000 clones, over 75% detected once. Sequenced input: PBMCs. The receptor source for this set is a man aged 35-49 years with head and neck cancer.

In DNA form, the CDR3 reads TGTGCCAGCAGTTCCGCCCCTAGCACAGATACGCAGTATTTT. Translating it yields CASSSAPSTDTQYF. The chain joins TRBV7-6 to TRBJ2-3; D unclear. The CDR3 is 14 amino acids. CDR1 SGHVS and CDR2 FNYEAQ come from the germline V gene. Trimming took off 6 bases at V and 0 bases at J, with 10 bases between the two ends.

The chain joins TRBV11-3 to TRBJ2-7, with 7 bases identical to TRBD1. V shed 5 bases and J 4 bases; nucleotides not matched to a gene: 5. This CDR3 is 13 amino acids long. CDR1 and CDR2 from the germline V gene are SGHNT and YENEEA. Here the CDR3 reads CASSANRGYEQYF. CDR3 in DNA: TGTGCCAGCAGCGCAAACAGGGGATACGAGCAGTACTTC.

The V gene is TRBV12-5, the J gene TRBJ1-1; 7 positions match TRBD1. Trimming at V came to 7 bases and at J to 5 bases, leaving 7 bases not matched to a gene. The CDR3 extends over 13 amino acids. Per germline, CDR1 LGHNT and CDR2 FRNRAP. The DNA for the CDR3 is TGTGCTAGTGACCTACAGGGGACGACTGAAGCTTTCTTT. Translated: CASDLQGTTEAFF.

V and J are TRBV3-1 (or the pseudogene TRBV3-2) and TRBJ2-5; the D gene is possibly TRBD2 (10 bases). This CDR3 contains 17 residues. Germline CDR1 and CDR2: LGHDT and YNNKEL (reference sequence). V was pared by 4 bases and J by 4 bases, with 22 bases between. The DNA for the CDR3 is TGTGCCAGCAGCCGATCCGGACTAGCGGACAGGGGAGAGACCCAGTACTTC. Amino acids: CASSRSGLADRGETQYF.

CDR3 nucleotides: TGCAGCGTTGCGGGCTCCTACAATGAGCAGTTCTTC. This gives the protein CSVAGSYNEQFF. This chain uses TRBV29-1 with TRBJ2-1; the D is unclear. CDR3 length equals 12 residues. The germline V gene encodes CDR1 SQVTM and CDR2 ANQGSEA. The V gene lost 4 bases and the J gene lost 0 bases, with 4 bases spanning the gap.

The CDR3, as DNA: TGTGCCAGCAGCCAAGATTTAGCGGGAGCAGATACGCAGTATTTT. It is translated as CASSQDLAGADTQYF. The chain couples TRBV3-1 (or the pseudogene TRBV3-2) to TRBJ2-3; 9 nucleotides match TRBD2. V dropped 0 bases and J dropped 4; count of bases not matched to a gene: 2. Germline V gives CDR1 LGHDT, CDR2 YNNKEL (reference sequence). CDR3 size: 15 residues.

In this sample, this clone turned up once. V is TRBV3-1 (or the pseudogene TRBV3-2) and J is TRBJ2-3, with 8 bases that match TRBD1. The CDR3 runs to 14 residues. Germline loops: CDR1 LGHDT, CDR2 YNNKEL (reference sequence). The junction had 7 bases not matched to a gene; V was cut back by 7 bases and J by 4 bases. DNA of the CDR3: TGTGCCAGCACTTCAGGGGGCGGGGCAGATACGCAGTATTTT. Amino acids: CASTSGGGADTQYF.

V is TRBV5-1 and J is TRBJ1-1; D remains ambiguous. V lost 0 bases to trimming and J lost 6 bases, with 15 bases between them. CDR1 and CDR2 (germline): SGHRS, YFSETQ. The length of the CDR3 is 15 residues. CDR3: CASSLVADTRPEAFF. CDR3 DNA sequence: TGCGCCAGCAGCTTGGTAGCGGATACAAGGCCTGAAGCTTTCTTT.

The V gene is TRBV6-5, the J gene TRBJ2-3; D is possibly TRBD1 or TRBD2 (5 bases each). There are 13 residues in the CDR3. Germline-derived CDR1 and CDR2 are MNHEY and SVGAGI. Trimming removed 6 bases at V and 2 bases at J, with 9 bases between. In nucleotides, the CDR3 is TGTGCCAGCAGCAGGGACCTCACAGATACGCAGTATTTT. It yields the protein CASSRDLTDTQYF.

The rearrangement links TRBV10-3 to TRBJ2-5; D is perhaps TRBD1 (5 bases). V was shortened by 4 bases and J by 4 bases, with 13 bases between the two germline ends. Germline CDR1 is ENHRY and CDR2 is SYGVKD. This CDR3 has 14 amino acids. In DNA, the CDR3 is TGTGCCATCAGTGCCCAGGGTAGGGGAGAGACCCAGTACTTC. Its protein is CAISAQGRGETQYF.